This T cell receptor (beta chain) stems from a study of blood T cells in healthy people across ages. Turning to the study itself: Per two T cells, about one barcoded beta molecule was captured through template switching.

Through a sample-barcoded 5' primer and a J-beta primer mix, a second PCR was run for roughly 7 to 12 cycles. Researchers report that a template-switch adaptor with 12 random nucleotides tagged each cDNA molecule. MiXCR, run by TCRdb on the 5' RACE reads, gives a single entry per CDR3 protein. The data show 630,000 or so distinct CDR3 sequences, with around 32% seen just once and approximately 15% held by the top ten. The CDR3 has 15 amino acids. V was shortened by 2 bases and J by 0 bases, with 10 bases between the two germline ends. The germline V gene encodes CDR1 ENHRY and CDR2 SYGVKD. Investigators took roughly 9.5 milliliters of peripheral blood from every donor. Each sample provided at least 6 micrograms of extracted total RNA.

The receptor was isolated from an elderly woman in good health. Sample: blood. The chain couples TRBV10-3 to TRBJ1-1; a weak D match, TRBD1 (5 bases). In DNA, the CDR3 is TGTGCCATCAGTGAGCCAGGGTTCATGAACACTGAAGCTTTCTTT. The encoded protein is CAISEPGFMNTEAFF.